The T cell receptor beta chain under discussion was sequenced for a study of cytomegalovirus exposure and HLA in healthy donors. Study outcomes and limitations: Of the V segments, some could not be distinguished, including TRBV6-2 and TRBV6-3, and were excluded. In a later analysis, around 18,000 TCR beta sequences were associated with HLA alleles at 0.05 false discovery rate.

The CDR3 contains 15 residues. J was trimmed by 3 bases and V by 1 base; bases with no gene match: 3. Germline lookup yields CDR1 SGHTA and CDR2 FQGNSA. PCR used 60 Vbeta primers and 13 Jbeta primers. Generated by immunoSEQ multiplex PCR, the TCRdb table keeps only in-frame clones and is missing some. Here the sample spans some 120,000 clones, approximately 85% being singletons. As for this clone: Its target is not known.

Donors had nominal health at sampling but likely had unrecorded immune exposures. The chain couples TRBV7-2 to TRBJ1-5; 7 positions match TRBD1. This TCR derives from a woman younger than 45 in good health and CMV-seropositive. Sequencing used PBMCs. The CDR3 protein is CASSLGTGLNQPQHF. The CDR3 DNA reads as TGTGCCAGCAGCTTAGGGACAGGCCTCAATCAGCCCCAGCATTTT.